One sample yielded the 18 T cell receptor beta chains listed below, sequenced in a study of technical replicates of blood from a handful of donors. Sequencing was performed with immunoSEQ multiplex PCR; in TCRdb, only in-frame clones are kept and a portion is missing. The sample shows 90,000 to 100,000 clones, 95% of them seen only once. Specimen: T cells isolated from PBMCs. The source is a human donor in good health.

The V and J genes are TRBV9 and TRBJ2-1; 11 nucleotides line up with TRBD1. This CDR3 comprises 15 residues. The germline V gene encodes CDR1 SGDLS and CDR2 YYNGEE. The trim removed 3 bases at V and 2 bases at J, leaving 1 base unmatched. CDR3: CASSAGQGAYNEQFF. The CDR3 DNA reads as TGTGCCAGCAGCGCGGGACAGGGGGCCTACAATGAGCAGTTCTTC. The complete variable domain, with remaining parts taken from reference TRBV9 and TRBJ2-1, reads DSGVTQTPKHLITATGQRVTLRCSPRSGDLSVYWYQQSLDQGLQFLIQYYNGEERAKGNILERFSAQQFPDLHSELNLSSLELGDSALYFCASSAGQGAYNEQFFGPGTRLTVL.

The CDR3 nucleotides are TGTGCCAGCAGCCGCGAACCGGGACAGGGAACAGATACGCAGTATTTT. Translating gives CASSREPGQGTDTQYF. This chain connects TRBV7-2 to TRBJ2-3, with 9 bases that match TRBD1. Germline CDR1 SGHTA, CDR2 FQGNSA. With V trimmed by 5 bases and J by 3 bases, 9 bases remained unmatched. The CDR3 contains 16 residues.

The chain combines TRBV6-1 with TRBJ1-5, with unresolved D. The CDR3 totals 14 residues. In germline, CDR1 is MNHNS, CDR2 SASEGT. The germline V and J ends were trimmed by 4 bases and 0 bases, with 7 bases remaining between them. This CDR3 reads CASSVTVSNQPQHF. CDR3 DNA sequence: TGTGCCAGCAGTGTCACGGTTAGCAATCAGCCCCAGCATTTT.

V usage is TRBV15 and J usage is TRBJ2-3; TRBD2 is a possible D gene (7 bases). Deletions cut 5 bases from V and 4 bases from J, with 19 bases between. There are 16 residues in the CDR3. Germline values: CDR1 LNHNV, CDR2 YYDKDF (reference sequence). This chain's CDR3 is CATSEQRGAGSDTQYF. CDR3 nucleotide sequence: TGTGCCACCAGCGAACAACGGGGGGCCGGGTCAGATACGCAGTATTTT.

This chain joins TRBV4-2 and TRBJ2-7; 16 bases map to TRBD2. The length of the CDR3 is 19 residues. Germline V lookup: CDR1 LGHNA, CDR2 YNFKEQ. J was trimmed by 1 base and V by 0 bases; bases with no gene match: 6. Here the CDR3 reads CASSQDWGTSGRESYEQYF. CDR3 sequence (DNA): TGTGCCAGCAGCCAAGATTGGGGGACTAGCGGGAGGGAGTCCTACGAGCAGTACTTC.

V usage is TRBV27 and J usage is TRBJ2-7; a weak D match, TRBD2 (6 bases). This CDR3 has 15 amino acids. Germline values: CDR1 MNHEY, CDR2 SMNVEV (reference sequence). Trimming removed 2 bases at V and 0 bases at J, with 11 bases between. The DNA of the CDR3 is TGTGCCAGCAGTTTAACTAACGGGAGCTCCTACGAGCAGTACTTC. Its translation is CASSLTNGSSYEQYF.

V and J are TRBV13 and TRBJ2-3; D might be TRBD1 (5 bases). The CDR3 extends over 14 amino acids. V was cut by 1 base and J by 7 bases, with 12 bases left in between. Germline CDR1 reads PRHDT; CDR2 reads FYEKMQ (reference sequence). The CDR3 sequence: CASSLELGEHTQYF. The CDR3 DNA sequence: TGTGCCAGCAGCTTAGAGTTAGGGGAACATACGCAGTATTTT.

This rearrangement joins TRBV19 to TRBJ2-1, with 8 bases fitting TRBD2. The CDR3 extends over 16 amino acids. J was trimmed by 4 bases and V by 3 bases; bases with no gene match: 8. Germline V gene data show CDR1 as LNHDA and CDR2 as SQIVND (reference sequence). The CDR3 is CASSIRSGRSYNEQFF. The CDR3 coding sequence is TGTGCCAGTAGTATTAGAAGCGGGAGAAGTTACAATGAGCAGTTCTTC.

This rearrangement joins TRBV28 to TRBJ2-3, with 11 bases fitting TRBD2. The ends lost 6 bases at V and 0 bases at J; junction bases unmatched: 11. This CDR3 is built from 18 residues. Germline V lookup: CDR1 MDHEN, CDR2 SYDVKM. The CDR3: CASRGLAAEVTSTDTQYF. CDR3 bases: TGTGCCAGCAGGGGACTAGCGGCCGAAGTTACTAGCACAGATACGCAGTATTTT. Together with reference TRBV28 and TRBJ2-3, the CDR3 gives the full variable domain: DVKVTQSSRYLVKRTGEKVFLECVQDMDHENMFWYRQDPGLGLRLIYFSYDVKMKEKGDIPEGYSVSREKKERFSLILESASTNQTSMYLCASRGLAAEVTSTDTQYFGPGTRLTVL.

The chain recombines TRBV9 with TRBJ2-1; TRBD2 matches 11 bases. The germline gives CDR1 SGDLS, CDR2 YYNGEE. The J segment lost 7 bases and the V segment lost 3 bases, leaving 3 bases of the junction unmatched. The CDR3 consists of 14 residues. Here the CDR3 reads CASSASGGMNEQFF. CDR3 in DNA: TGTGCCAGCAGCGCTAGCGGGGGGATGAATGAGCAGTTCTTC.

The chain joins TRBV6-1 to TRBJ1-4, with unresolved D. The CDR3 is made up of 14 amino acids. The germline V gene encodes CDR1 MNHNS and CDR2 SASEGT. V shed 6 bases and J shed 0 bases, with 8 bases lying between them. This CDR3 reads CASRQIATNEKLFF. The CDR3 region has the DNA TGTGCCAGCAGACAAATTGCAACTAATGAAAAACTGTTTTTT.

The rearrangement uses TRBV7-6 and TRBJ2-2; D gene uncertain. CDR1 SGHVS and CDR2 FNYEAQ come from the germline V gene. CDR3 length equals 13 residues. Trimming pared 1 base from V and 5 bases from J, leaving 5 bases between. The CDR3 region has the DNA TGTGCCAGCAGCTTAGATCGGACCGGGGAGCTGTTTTTT. Its protein product is CASSLDRTGELFF.

J is TRBJ2-3 and V is TRBV29-1; 8 positions match TRBD2. Trimming took 5 bases from V and 1 from J; bases not matched to a gene: 2. There are 13 residues in the CDR3. Germline V gene sequence: CDR1 SQVTM, CDR2 ANQGSEA. CDR3 nucleotides: TGCAGCGTTAGCGGGGGTCGCACAGATACGCAGTATTTT. It codes for CSVSGGRTDTQYF.

The chain joins TRBV2 to TRBJ2-1; D is unresolved. CDR3 length equals 12 residues. Germline V gene sequence: CDR1 SNHLY, CDR2 FYNNEI. With 8 bases removed from V and 5 bases from J, the gap between germline ends came to 10 bases. CDR3: CASRRENNEQFF. In DNA, the CDR3 is TGTGCCAGCCGCCGCGAGAACAATGAGCAGTTCTTC.

The V call is TRBV13, the J call TRBJ1-1; TRBD1 agrees at 8 bases. The germline V gene has CDR1 PRHDT and CDR2 FYEKMQ (reference sequence). This CDR3 spans 14 amino acids. V lost 5 bases to trimming and J lost 4 bases; unmatched junction nucleotides: 6. The CDR3 coding sequence is TGTGCCAGCAGCCGGACAGGGTTGGGCACTGAAGCTTTCTTT. This codes for CASSRTGLGTEAFF.

V is TRBV2 and J is TRBJ2-7; 7 nucleotides align to TRBD1. Germline loops: CDR1 SNHLY, CDR2 FYNNEI. The CDR3 totals 15 residues. Trimming took 3 bases from V and 2 from J; bases not matched to a gene: 7. This CDR3 reads CASSDVGQRTYEQYF. CDR3 sequence (DNA): TGTGCCAGCAGTGATGTGGGACAGCGGACCTACGAGCAGTACTTC.

This sequence joins TRBV4-1 and TRBJ2-7, with 11 bases that match TRBD2. Trimming cost V 5 bases and J 3 bases; bases outside gene matches: 12. The germline V gene encodes CDR1 MGHRA and CDR2 YSYEKL. CDR3 length: 17 residues. The CDR3 nucleotides read TGCGCCAGCAGCGTGACGAGTAGCGGGGGGGCTCTCTACGAGCAGTACTTC. Translated, it gives CASSVTSSGGALYEQYF.

This clone was seen just once. CDR3 region: CASSHSYNEQFF. The CDR3 bases are TGTGCCAGCAGCCACAGCTACAATGAGCAGTTCTTC. The rearrangement links TRBV11-3 to TRBJ2-1; D not certain. Germline V gene data show CDR1 as SGHNT and CDR2 as YENEEA. CDR3 length equals 12 residues. The V gene lost 5 bases and the J gene lost 3 bases, with 5 bases spanning the gap.